The TCR beta chain under discussion was sequenced for a study of monozygotic twins with inflammatory bowel disease. Collection of a roughly 2.5 ml blood sample took place per donor. A word on this clonotype: Its antigen is not identified.

Template switching incorporated UMIs with a 6-nucleotide sample barcode. TCRdb reprocessed the 5' RACE reads and reports one entry per CDR3 protein, with no DNA. This sample contains 400,000 to 500,000 distinct CDR3 sequences. Study results and caveats: Researchers reported no repertoire similarity difference between concordant and discordant twins, possibly from limited power.

The CDR3 loop spans 16 amino acids. CDR1 is MGHRA, CDR2 YSYEKL, per germline. This sequence was found in a human donor with ulcerative colitis or Crohn's disease, or a healthy co-twin of an affected twin (not recorded which). The sequenced sample consisted of blood. This chain connects TRBV4-1 to TRBJ2-7; with no DNA, the TCRdb D assignment of TRBD1 cannot be verified. The chain's CDR3 is CASSQDRGKTSYEQYF.